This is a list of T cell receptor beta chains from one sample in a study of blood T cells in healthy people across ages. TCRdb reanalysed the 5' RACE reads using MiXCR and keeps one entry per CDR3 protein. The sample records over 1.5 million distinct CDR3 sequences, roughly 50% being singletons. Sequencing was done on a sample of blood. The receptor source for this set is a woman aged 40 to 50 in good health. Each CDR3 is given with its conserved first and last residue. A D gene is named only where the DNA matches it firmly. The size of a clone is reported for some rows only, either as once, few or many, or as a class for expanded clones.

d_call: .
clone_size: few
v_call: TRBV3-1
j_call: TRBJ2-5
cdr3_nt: TGTGCCAGCAGCCTTACGGGGGCGTTAGAAGAGACCCAGTACTTC
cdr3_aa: CASSLTGALEETQYF

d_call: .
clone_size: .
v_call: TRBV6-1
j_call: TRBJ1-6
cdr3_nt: TGTGCCAGCAGTGAAAAGGGGAGCACAACTTCACCCCTCCACTTT
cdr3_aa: CASSEKGSTTSPLHF

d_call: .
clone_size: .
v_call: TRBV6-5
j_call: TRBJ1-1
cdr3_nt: TGTGCCAGCAGGGACAGAGCCTCCCGGATGAACACTGAAGCTTTCTTT
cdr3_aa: CASRDRASRMNTEAFF

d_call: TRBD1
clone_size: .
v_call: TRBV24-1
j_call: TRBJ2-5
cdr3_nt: TGTGCCACCAGTGATGCGGGACAGGGGGAGACGGAGACCCAGTACTTC
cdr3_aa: CATSDAGQGETETQYF

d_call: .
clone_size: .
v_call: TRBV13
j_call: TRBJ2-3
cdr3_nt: TGTGCCAGCAGCTCCGCGATGGATACGCAGTATTTT
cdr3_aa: CASSSAMDTQYF

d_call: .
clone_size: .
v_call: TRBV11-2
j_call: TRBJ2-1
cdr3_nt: TGTGCCAGCAGCCGGGGACTCCGGGCGGAGAATGAGCAGTTCTTC
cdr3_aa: CASSRGLRAENEQFF

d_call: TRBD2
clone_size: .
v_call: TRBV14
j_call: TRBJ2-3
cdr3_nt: TGTGCCAGCAGCCAGACTAGCGGGCTGGCAGATACGCAGTATTTT
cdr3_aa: CASSQTSGLADTQYF

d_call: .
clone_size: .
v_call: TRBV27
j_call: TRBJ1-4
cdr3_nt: TGTGCCGGCAGTCTAGTCCCCTCGGGACACCGTAATGAAAAACTGTTTTTT
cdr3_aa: CAGSLVPSGHRNEKLFF

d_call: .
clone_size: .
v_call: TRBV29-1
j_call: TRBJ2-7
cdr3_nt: TGCAGCGTGGGGTCTAGCAGCCGGGCGGGGAAGACCTACGAGCAGTACTTC
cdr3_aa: CSVGSSSRAGKTYEQYF

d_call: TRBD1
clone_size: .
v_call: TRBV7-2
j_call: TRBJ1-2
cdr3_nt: TGTGCCAGCAGCTTAGTCACTCCGGGACAGGGAGCTAACTATGGCCACACCTTC
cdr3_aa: CASSLVTPGQGANYGHTF

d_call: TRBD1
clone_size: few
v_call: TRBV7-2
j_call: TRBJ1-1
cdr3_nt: TGTGCCAGCAGCCCCATCAACAGGGGGAACACTGAAGCTTTCTTT
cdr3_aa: CASSPINRGNTEAFF

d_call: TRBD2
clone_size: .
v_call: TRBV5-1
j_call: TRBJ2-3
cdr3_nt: TGCGCCAGCAGCTTGGACGGGACTAGCGCCACAGATACGCAGTATTTT
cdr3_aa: CASSLDGTSATDTQYF

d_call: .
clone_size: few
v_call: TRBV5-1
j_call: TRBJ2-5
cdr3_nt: TGCGCCAGCAGCTCGGACATAAAAGAGACCCAGTACTTC
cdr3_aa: CASSSDIKETQYF

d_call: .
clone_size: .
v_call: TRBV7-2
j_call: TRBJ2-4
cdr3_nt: TGTGCCAGCAGCTTTTCGGACCCTCCTCGTCCGTACTTC
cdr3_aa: CASSFSDPPRPYF

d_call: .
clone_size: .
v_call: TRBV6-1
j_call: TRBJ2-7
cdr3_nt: TGTGCCAGCAGGGAAAACGAGGACTACGAGCAGTACTTC
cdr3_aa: CASRENEDYEQYF